This passage covers 25 T cell receptor beta chains from one sample sequenced in a study of cytomegalovirus exposure and HLA in healthy donors (dated by TCRdb to 2016 to 2017). Library preparation employed the immunoSEQ multiplex PCR assay. The multiplex PCR relied on a mix of 60 forward primers for TCR Vbeta segments and 13 reverse primers for TCR Jbeta segments. The immuneACCESS repertoire file appears here via TCRdb, limited to in-frame rearrangements. These files lack a portion of the clones; in checked studies, under half of the deficit traces to unresolved V genes, and the cause of the others is not known. This sample has approximately 190,000 clones in its table, and around 85% of those were observed once. 3.5% to 4% of the sample belongs to the ten largest clones. The sample was PBMCs. The receptors come from a middle-aged man in good health and CMV-seronegative.

The V and J genes are TRBV19 and TRBJ2-7, with 7 nucleotides matching TRBD1. The V and J ends lost 5 bases and 2 bases, in that order; junction bases with no gene match: 6. This CDR3 contains 14 residues. The V gene's germline CDR1 is LNHDA and CDR2 SQIVND (reference sequence). CDR3 sequence: CASSSPGQTYEQYF. DNA for the CDR3: TGTGCCAGTAGTTCACCGGGACAGACCTACGAGCAGTACTTC. The full variable domain, in which reference TRBV19 and TRBJ2-7 provide the parts outside the CDR3, is DGGITQSPKYLFRKEGQNVTLSCEQNLNHDAMYWYRQDPGQGLRLIYYSQIVNDFQKGDIAEGYSVSREKKESFPLTVTSAQKNPTAFYLCASSSPGQTYEQYFGPGTRLTVT.

The rearrangement links TRBV25-1 to TRBJ2-3; TRBD1 agrees at 8 bases. The germline V gene encodes CDR1 MGHDK and CDR2 SYGVNS. The length of the CDR3 is 14 residues. J was trimmed by 3 bases and V by 1 base; bases with no gene match: 0. CDR3: CASSEWDRTDTQYF. DNA of the CDR3: TGTGCCAGCAGTGAATGGGACAGGACAGATACGCAGTATTTT.

The chain is built from TRBV4-1 and TRBJ2-5, with 9 bases identical to TRBD1. The tail of the sequence fits TRBJ2-7 better, so the J call may be wrong. CDR3 length: 17 residues. Germline V gene data show CDR1 as MGHRA and CDR2 as YSYEKL. Here the CDR3 DNA reads TGCGCCAGCAGCCACCAGACCACCGGGACAGGGATTCGCGAGCAGTACTTC. It is translated as CASSHQTTGTGIREQYF.

This chain connects TRBV29-1 to TRBJ2-1; the match to TRBD1 covers 7 bases. With 3 bases clipped from V and 5 bases from J, the junction kept 7 bases outside the gene matches. The CDR3 covers 14 residues. Germline lookup yields CDR1 SQVTM and CDR2 ANQGSEA. CDR3 sequence: CSVEKGAMDNEQFF. The CDR3 bases are TGCAGCGTTGAGAAGGGGGCTATGGACAATGAGCAGTTCTTC.

The chain carries TRBV4-1 and TRBJ1-2; 11 bases agree with TRBD1. Trimming at V came to 8 bases and at J to 3 bases, leaving 8 bases not matched to a gene. Germline assignment: CDR1 MGHRA and CDR2 YSYEKL. The CDR3 contains 15 residues. DNA of the CDR3: TGCGCCAGCCGAAAACCGGGACAGGGGGACTATGGCTACACCTTC. It encodes CASRKPGQGDYGYTF.

This sequence joins TRBV5-1 and TRBJ2-7; TRBD1 aligns across 7 bases. The CDR3 contains 15 residues. Germline lookup yields CDR1 SGHRS and CDR2 YFSETQ. V trimming: 0 bases; J trimming: 3 bases; junction bases outside the gene matches: 6. The CDR3 reads CASSLAGQSYYEQYF. The CDR3 nucleotides read TGCGCCAGCAGCTTGGCGGGACAGAGTTACTACGAGCAGTACTTC.

This rearrangement joins TRBV27 to TRBJ1-2, with 11 bases lining up with TRBD1. Germline trimming cut 3 bases from V and 5 bases from J; bases unmatched to any gene: 8. Germline loops: CDR1 MNHEY, CDR2 SMNVEV (reference sequence). This CDR3 is 16 amino acids long. DNA of the CDR3: TGTGCCAGCAGTTTGTCTGGGACAGGGGGACAATATGGCTACACCTTC. Protein product: CASSLSGTGGQYGYTF.

This clone has only one observation. The rearrangement joins TRBV5-1 to TRBJ1-1; TRBD1 matches 7 bases. Looked up from germline, CDR1 is SGHRS and CDR2 is YFSETQ. The length of the CDR3 is 12 residues. With V trimmed by 3 bases and J by 5 bases, 1 base remained unmatched. The CDR3 here is CASSSQGTEAFF. CDR3 DNA: TGCGCCAGCAGCTCACAGGGGACTGAAGCTTTCTTT.

The rearrangement joins TRBV7-8 to TRBJ1-5; TRBD1 matches 9 bases. Germline V lookup: CDR1 SGHVS, CDR2 FQNEAQ. J was trimmed by 7 bases and V by 5 bases; bases with no gene match: 6. The CDR3 sequence is 14 residues long. CDR3 sequence: CASSPQGAGQPQHF. The CDR3 DNA sequence: TGTGCCAGCAGCCCACAGGGGGCCGGGCAGCCCCAGCATTTT.

This chain links TRBV9 with TRBJ2-2, with D tentatively TRBD1 (6 bases). CDR1 and CDR2 from the germline V gene are SGDLS and YYNGEE. Trimming cost V 3 bases and J 5 bases, with 17 bases left between them. The CDR3 length is 16 residues. The CDR3 DNA is TGTGCCAGCAGCGCCGACAGGCGTCAACGGACCGGGGAGCTGTTTTTT. Its translation: CASSADRRQRTGELFF.

This chain connects TRBV19 to TRBJ2-7; 7 bases are a match to TRBD1. The CDR3 sequence is 13 residues long. Germline V gene data show CDR1 as LNHDA and CDR2 as SQIVND (reference sequence). The trim removed 5 bases at V and 5 bases at J, leaving 6 bases unmatched. CDR3 DNA sequence: TGTGCCAGTAGTCTCACAGGGGCCCACGAGCAGTACTTC. It is translated as CASSLTGAHEQYF. The full variable domain, its missing parts supplied by reference TRBV19 and TRBJ2-7, is DGGITQSPKYLFRKEGQNVTLSCEQNLNHDAMYWYRQDPGQGLRLIYYSQIVNDFQKGDIAEGYSVSREKKESFPLTVTSAQKNPTAFYLCASSLTGAHEQYFGPGTRLTVT.

This chain connects TRBV4-1 to TRBJ1-6, with D perhaps TRBD1 (6 bases). V dropped 1 base and J dropped 10 bases, with 17 bases sitting between them. The V gene's germline CDR1 is MGHRA and CDR2 YSYEKL. The CDR3 is 16 amino acids. DNA of the CDR3: TGCGCCAGCAGCCAAGTGATAGGGGGAAAAGGCTCACCCCTCCACTTT. It specifies CASSQVIGGKGSPLHF.

V usage is TRBV5-1 and J usage is TRBJ2-5, with unresolved D. The J call is uncertain, as TRBJ2-7 better fits the DNA end. The CDR3 runs 14 residues. Germline CDR1 is SGHRS and CDR2 is YFSETQ. Here the CDR3 reads CASKAPGLTYEQYF. CDR3 nucleotides: TGCGCCAGCAAAGCACCGGGTCTCACCTACGAGCAGTACTTC.

This clone has only one observation. J is TRBJ2-3 and V is TRBV6-1; possibly TRBD1 for D (6 bases). Trimming took off 2 bases at V and 2 bases at J, with 14 bases between the two ends. Germline lookup yields CDR1 MNHNS and CDR2 SASEGT. The CDR3 has 16 amino acids. CDR3: CASSERFRGSTDTQYF. The CDR3 DNA is TGTGCCAGCAGTGAAAGGTTTAGGGGGTCCACAGATACGCAGTATTTT.

V usage is TRBV7-2 and J usage is TRBJ1-4, with a weak D call TRBD1 (6 bases). The CDR3 covers 16 residues. V was cut by 4 bases and J by 4 bases, with 16 bases left in between. Per germline, CDR1 SGHTA and CDR2 FQGNSA. Here the CDR3 reads CASSSRTERINEKLFF. Written as DNA, the CDR3 is TGTGCCAGCAGCTCCCGGACAGAGAGAATTAATGAAAAACTGTTTTTT.

This clone was detected a few times. The chain is built from TRBV6-4 and TRBJ1-1, with 8 bases that match TRBD1. The CDR3 sequence is 14 residues long. V was pared by 7 bases and J by 5 bases, with 9 bases of the junction left unmatched. From germline, CDR1 is MRHNA and CDR2 SNTAGT. CDR3 sequence reads: CASKERTGLTEAFF. For the CDR3, the DNA is TGTGCCAGCAAAGAGCGGACAGGGTTAACTGAAGCTTTCTTT.

V gene TRBV6-1 combines with J gene TRBJ1-4, with 7 bases that match TRBD1. The V gene end was trimmed by 6 bases and the J gene end by 7 bases; junction bases not matched to a gene: 8. Per the germline V gene, CDR1 is MNHNS and CDR2 is SASEGT. The CDR3 runs to 14 residues. In DNA, the CDR3 is TGTGCCAGCAGCTCCGGGACAGAAAGTGAAAAACTGTTTTTT. Its protein is CASSSGTESEKLFF.

This rearrangement joins TRBV30 to TRBJ1-3, with D uncertain. V was trimmed by 0 bases and J by 1 base, leaving 7 bases between them. The germline V gene encodes CDR1 GTSNPN and CDR2 SVGIG (reference sequence). The CDR3 length is 14 residues. The CDR3 nucleotides are TGTGCCTGGAGTGTGAGGAAATCTGGAAACACCATATATTTT. Translated: CAWSVRKSGNTIYF.

J is TRBJ2-7 and V is TRBV7-2; 11 bases are a match to TRBD1. The V segment lost 1 base and the J segment 2 bases; nucleotides outside the gene matches: 4. The germline V gene encodes CDR1 SGHTA and CDR2 FQGNSA. The length of the CDR3 is 16 residues. CDR3 loop: CASSLGDRGLPYEQYF. Here the CDR3 DNA reads TGTGCCAGCAGCTTAGGGGACAGGGGGTTGCCCTACGAGCAGTACTTC.

The rearrangement uses TRBV10-3 and TRBJ2-7, with 8 bases aligning to TRBD2. The CDR3 loop spans 14 amino acids. Germline assignment: CDR1 ENHRY and CDR2 SYGVKD. The J segment lost 4 bases and the V segment lost 3 bases, leaving 5 bases of the junction unmatched. The CDR3 spells CAISDGGARYEQYF. The CDR3 DNA reads TGTGCCATCAGTGACGGGGGGGCGCGTTACGAGCAGTACTTC.

The chain joins TRBV10-3 to TRBJ2-2, with D possibly TRBD1 on 5 matching bases. The CDR3 runs 16 residues. Trimming left V 0 bases short and J 6 bases short, with 14 bases between. In germline, CDR1 is ENHRY, CDR2 SYGVKD. Written as DNA, the CDR3 is TGTGCCATCAGTGAGTCGAGGCAGGGTGTATCCGGGGAGCTGTTTTTT. Amino acid sequence: CAISESRQGVSGELFF.

In DNA form, the CDR3 reads TGTGCCAGTAGTAACACGAACTATGGCTACACCTTC. Translated, it gives CASSNTNYGYTF. V gene TRBV19 combines with J gene TRBJ1-2; D remains unclear. This CDR3 is built from 12 residues. The V gene's germline CDR1 is LNHDA and CDR2 SQIVND (reference sequence). V was trimmed by 4 bases and J by 2 bases, leaving 5 bases between them.

The V gene is TRBV9, the J gene TRBJ1-1; D is possibly TRBD1 (6 bases). CDR1 SGDLS and CDR2 YYNGEE come from the germline V gene. Trimming stripped 4 bases from V and 3 bases from J, with 16 bases between. The CDR3 consists of 15 residues. The CDR3 coding sequence is TGTGCCAGCAGCCCGCGACAGGACAGACACACTGAAGCTTTCTTT. This encodes CASSPRQDRHTEAFF.

The V call is TRBV10-3, the J call TRBJ2-5; D may be TRBD2 (6 bases). Germline V gene data show CDR1 as ENHRY and CDR2 as SYGVKD. CDR3 size: 13 residues. V lost 7 bases and J 1 base, leaving 10 bases between the germline ends. The DNA for the CDR3 is TGTGCCATCATGGCGGGGACCCAAGAGACCCAGTACTTC. It encodes CAIMAGTQETQYF.

The V gene is TRBV4-3, the J gene TRBJ2-2, with TRBD2 identical over 12 bases. CDR3 length: 21 amino acids. V was pared by 3 bases and J by 1 base, with 15 bases of the junction left unmatched. Germline CDR1 and CDR2: LGHNA and YSLEER. The CDR3 here is CASSHLAGGPNFLLNTGELFF. The CDR3 coding sequence is TGCGCCAGCAGCCACCTAGCGGGGGGGCCGAACTTTTTACTGAACACCGGGGAGCTGTTTTTT.